This T cell receptor (beta chain) was recorded in a study of spatial heterogeneity in lung cancer. Study background: Detected sequences consistently included more beta-chain ones than alpha-chain ones.

A distinct unique molecular identifier was carried by each TCR cDNA molecule. One entry per CDR3 protein, called by TCRdb with MiXCR from the 5' RACE reads. The data hold roughly 4,600 distinct CDR3 sequences, with roughly 18% observed a single time. This clonotype was seen repeatedly, ten times or more. As an off-target read in a library built for alpha chains, this beta chain has a frequency of little significance. This CDR3 region has 18 residues. J lost 5 bases, V lost 1 base, and 11 bases had no gene match. Germline CDR1 MDHEN, CDR2 SYDVKM. Time point specified: sample taken at primary tumor resection. Researchers sequenced whole RNA taken from tumor, nontumor lung or frozen PBMC without sorting. Patients with untreated early-stage non-small cell lung cancer, numbering 55 to 80, were the donors.

The sample was normal lung tissue next to the tumor, taken at surgery. This TCR was sampled from a male donor with early-stage non-small cell lung cancer. The V call is TRBV28, the J call TRBJ2-2; 9 positions agree with TRBD1. The CDR3 coding sequence is TGTGCCAGCAGTTTATTACGACAGGGGGGATATGTAACCGGGGAGCTGTTTTTT. Translated, it gives CASSLLRQGGYVTGELFF.